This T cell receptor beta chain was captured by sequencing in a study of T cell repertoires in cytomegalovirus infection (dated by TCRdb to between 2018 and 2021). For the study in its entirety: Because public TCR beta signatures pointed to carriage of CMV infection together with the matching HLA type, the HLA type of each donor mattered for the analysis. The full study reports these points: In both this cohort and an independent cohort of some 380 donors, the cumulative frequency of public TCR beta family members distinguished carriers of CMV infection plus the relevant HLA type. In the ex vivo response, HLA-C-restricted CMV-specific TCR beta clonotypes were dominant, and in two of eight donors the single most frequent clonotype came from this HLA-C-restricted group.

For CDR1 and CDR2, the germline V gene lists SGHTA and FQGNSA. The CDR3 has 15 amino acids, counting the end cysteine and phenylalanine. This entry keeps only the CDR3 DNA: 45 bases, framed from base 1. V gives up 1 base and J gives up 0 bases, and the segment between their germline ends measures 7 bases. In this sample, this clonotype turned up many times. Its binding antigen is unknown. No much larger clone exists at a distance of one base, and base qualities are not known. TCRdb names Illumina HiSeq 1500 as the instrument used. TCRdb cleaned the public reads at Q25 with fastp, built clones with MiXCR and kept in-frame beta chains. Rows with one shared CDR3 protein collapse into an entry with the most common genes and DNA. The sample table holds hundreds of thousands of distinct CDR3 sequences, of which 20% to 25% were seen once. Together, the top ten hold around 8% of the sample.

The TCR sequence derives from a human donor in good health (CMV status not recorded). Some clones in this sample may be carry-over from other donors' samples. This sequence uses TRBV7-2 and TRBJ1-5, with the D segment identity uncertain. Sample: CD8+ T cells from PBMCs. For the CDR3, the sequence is CASSLEHYSNQPQHF. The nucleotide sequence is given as TGTGCCAGCAGCTTAGAACATTATAGCAATCAGCCCCAGCATTTT.